These 6 T cell receptor beta chains were sequenced from one sample in a study of T cell clonotyping in hematopoietic cell transplantation. Indicated time point: recipient sample about 28 days before transplant, after cytoreduction. Data came from immunoSEQ multiplex PCR; TCRdb stores just in-frame clones and leaves some out. The sample lists about 45,000 clones, 80% to 85% occurring once. Sequenced here: peripheral blood mononuclear cells, sampled before stem cell transplant. The receptors shown here come from a man in his fifties or sixties with myelodysplastic syndrome. Some clones in this sample may be carry-over from other donors' samples.

For the CDR3, the DNA is TGTGCCAGCAGCCTTCAGGGGGCTGAAGCTTTCTTT. This gives the protein CASSLQGAEAFF. The chain uses TRBV9 and TRBJ1-1; TRBD1 matches 7 bases. Germline V gene sequence: CDR1 SGDLS, CDR2 YYNGEE. V dropped 4 bases and J dropped 6; count of bases not matched to a gene: 3. The CDR3 is 12 residues long.

The gene calls are TRBV7-9 and TRBJ1-2; D gene uncertain. The V end lost 2 bases, the J end lost 2 bases, and 3 bases lay between the germline ends. CDR1 is SEHNR, CDR2 FQNEAQ, per germline (reference sequence). CDR3 length: 12 amino acids. In nucleotides, the CDR3 is TGTGCCAGCAGCTTATTGAACTATGGCTACACCTTC. It specifies CASSLLNYGYTF. Full variable domain (outside the CDR3, taken from reference TRBV7-9 and TRBJ1-2): DTGVSQNPRHKITKRGQNVTFRCDPISEHNRLYWYRQTLGQGPEFLTYFQNEAQLEKSRLLSDRFSAERPKGSFSTLEIQRTEQGDSAMYLCASSLLNYGYTFGSGTRLTVV.

The chain recombines TRBV28 with TRBJ1-1, with D uncertain. The V end was cut by 3 bases, the J end by 0 bases, with 8 bases between. This CDR3 region has 14 residues. CDR1 MDHEN and CDR2 SYDVKM come from the germline V gene. The CDR3 DNA is TGTGCCAGCAGTTTGTACCCAATGAACACTGAAGCTTTCTTT. The encoded protein is CASSLYPMNTEAFF.

J is TRBJ2-3 and V is TRBV29-1; D is perhaps TRBD1 (5 bases). Per germline, CDR1 SQVTM and CDR2 ANQGSEA. V dropped 4 bases and J dropped 0 bases, with 20 bases sitting between them. The CDR3 extends over 17 amino acids. CDR3 in DNA: TGCAGCGTTGGGGGATTGATCAGGGAAGGCAGCACAGATACGCAGTATTTT. Its protein is CSVGGLIREGSTDTQYF.

The J gene is TRBJ1-3, the V gene TRBV30; D is ambiguous. The CDR3 length is 14 residues. Germline V gives CDR1 GTSNPN, CDR2 SVGIG (reference sequence). Trimming removed 0 bases from V and 0 bases from J, with 6 bases in between. CDR3 in amino acids: CAWSVRGSGNTIYF. The DNA for the CDR3 is TGTGCCTGGAGTGTACGAGGCTCTGGAAACACCATATATTTT.

The rearrangement links TRBV5-1 to TRBJ1-1, with D tentatively TRBD1 (5 bases). The CDR3 is made up of 12 amino acids. CDR1 and CDR2 from the germline V gene are SGHRS and YFSETQ. Trimming stripped 1 base from V and 8 bases from J, with 9 bases between. CDR3 in DNA: TGCGCCAGCAGCTTGACCGACAGCGAAGCTTTCTTT. As protein: CASSLTDSEAFF.